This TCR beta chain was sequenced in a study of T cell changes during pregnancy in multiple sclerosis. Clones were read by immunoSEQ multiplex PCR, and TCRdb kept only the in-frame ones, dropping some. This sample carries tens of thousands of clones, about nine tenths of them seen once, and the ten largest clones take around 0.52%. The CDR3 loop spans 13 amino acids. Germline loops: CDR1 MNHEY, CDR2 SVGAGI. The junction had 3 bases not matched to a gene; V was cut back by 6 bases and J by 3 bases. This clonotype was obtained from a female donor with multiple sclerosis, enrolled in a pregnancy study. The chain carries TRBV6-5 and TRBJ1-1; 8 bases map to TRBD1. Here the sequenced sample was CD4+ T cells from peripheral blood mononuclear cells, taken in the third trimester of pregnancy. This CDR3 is CASSRQGYTEAFF. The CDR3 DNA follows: TGTGCCAGCAGCCGACAGGGGTACACTGAAGCTTTCTTT.